Reported below is one TCR beta chain. Its antigen remains unknown. This entry is derived from a study of graft-versus-host responses after intestinal transplantation. Study in general: Every one of the recipients received anti-thymocyte globulin induction and afterwards took tacrolimus and steroids for around three years.

V lost 4 bases and J lost 4, with 5 bases in between. In germline, CDR1 is SGHRS, CDR2 YFSETQ. The length of the CDR3 is 11 residues. Study results and caveats: Among recipient marrow samples, GvH clones were found; some appeared first in ileum or blood.

This table comes from immunoSEQ multiplex PCR, and its TCRdb copy is limited to in-frame clones, with some not included. The sample carries approximately 82,000 clones, roughly 89% recorded once. This chain links TRBV5-1 with TRBJ2-5, with D uncertain. Source: unstimulated CD4+ T cells sorted from spleen or lymph node cells, taken before intestinal transplant. This TCR came from a human donor who received an intestinal transplant. The CDR3 reads CASSLLETQYF. As DNA, the CDR3 is TGCGCCAGCAGCCTACTAGAGACCCAGTACTTC.